Each of the 14 T cell receptor beta chains below was sequenced from the same sample in a study of blood T cell repertoires in COVID-19. Sequenced by immunoSEQ multiplex PCR; TCRdb stores in-frame clones only, minus some. Here the sample spans a few hundred thousand clones, around 84% being singletons. Input material: PBMCs or T cells enriched from blood (not recorded which). The receptors were sampled from a woman aged 50 to 60 who had been exposed to COVID-19.

The V and J genes are TRBV29-1 and TRBJ2-7; 9 positions match TRBD1. V lost 7 bases and J lost 1; bases outside the gene matches: 5. This CDR3 is 13 amino acids long. Germline CDR1 SQVTM, CDR2 ANQGSEA. As DNA, the CDR3 is TGCAGCGGGACCGGGACAGGGTCCTACGAGCAGTACTTC. Its protein is CSGTGTGSYEQYF.

This clone was detected only once. V gene TRBV6-2 or TRBV6-3 combines with J gene TRBJ2-1; 14 nucleotides match TRBD2. The germline V gene encodes CDR1 MNHEY and CDR2 SVGEGT. The CDR3 has 17 residues. The V and J ends lost 6 bases and 2 bases, in that order; junction bases with no gene match: 6. CDR3: CASSPQGLAGAYNEQFF. Here the CDR3 DNA reads TGTGCCAGCAGCCCCCAGGGACTAGCGGGGGCCTACAATGAGCAGTTCTTC.

The chain joins TRBV30 to TRBJ1-2; tentative D call: TRBD1 (5 bases). This CDR3 region has 12 residues. From germline, CDR1 is GTSNPN and CDR2 SVGIG (reference sequence). V was shortened by 1 base and J by 8 bases, with 11 bases between the two germline ends. This CDR3 reads CAWSEQGRGYTF. The CDR3 DNA reads as TGTGCCTGGAGTGAGCAGGGTCGAGGCTACACCTTC.

The V and J genes are TRBV10-1 and TRBJ2-1; D is perhaps TRBD2 (6 bases). The CDR3 extends over 16 amino acids. Trimming took off 4 bases at V and 0 bases at J, with 13 bases between the two ends. Germline V gene lookup returns CDR1 WNHNN and CDR2 SYGVQD (reference sequence). The CDR3 DNA sequence: TGCGCCAGCAGTGTCCTCGGGGGTAGCTCCTACAATGAGCAGTTCTTC. Translation gives CASSVLGGSSYNEQFF.

This chain uses TRBV5-6 with TRBJ1-6; the match to TRBD1 covers 10 bases. With V trimmed by 3 bases and J by 8 bases, 5 bases remained unmatched. The germline gives CDR1 SGHDT, CDR2 YYEEEE. This CDR3 spans 15 amino acids. The CDR3 protein is CASSSWTGGYSPLHF. The CDR3 nucleotides are TGTGCCAGCAGCTCCTGGACAGGGGGTTATTCACCCCTCCACTTT.

The chain links TRBV21-1 to TRBJ2-7; the table's TRBD1 call for D was not verified on the DNA. TRBV21-1 is an annotated pseudogene. The CDR3 has 16 amino acids. CDR3 coding DNA: TGTGCCAGCAGCGGACAGCATGGGACAGGGTACTACGAGCAGTACTTC. This encodes CASSGQHGTGYYEQYF.

V is TRBV9 and J is TRBJ2-5; 10 bases are shared with TRBD2. Germline loops: CDR1 SGDLS, CDR2 YYNGEE. Trimming at V came to 0 bases and at J to 1 base, leaving 3 bases not matched to a gene. The length of the CDR3 is 16 residues. The CDR3 protein is CASSVASGGVQETQYF. CDR3 in DNA: TGTGCCAGCAGCGTAGCGAGCGGGGGGGTCCAAGAGACCCAGTACTTC.

V gene TRBV19 combines with J gene TRBJ2-3; 8 bases match TRBD2. The CDR3 totals 14 residues. The V gene end was trimmed by 3 bases and the J gene end by 6 bases; junction bases not matched to a gene: 5. Germline CDR1 reads LNHDA; CDR2 reads SQIVND (reference sequence). The CDR3 loop is CASSMGLERDTQYF. CDR3 coding DNA: TGTGCCAGTAGTATGGGACTAGAGAGGGATACGCAGTATTTT.

V gene TRBV2 combines with J gene TRBJ1-1; D possibly corresponds to TRBD1 (5 bases). V lost 4 bases and J lost 13, with 16 bases in between. The CDR3 consists of 12 residues. Germline CDR1 SNHLY, CDR2 FYNNEI. This CDR3 reads CASSGGDPLSFF. DNA of the CDR3: TGTGCCAGCAGTGGGGGGGACCCCTTAAGTTTCTTT. The whole variable domain, filled in from reference TRBV2 and TRBJ1-1, reads EPEVTQTPSHQVTQMGQEVILRCVPISNHLYFYWYRQILGQKVEFLVSFYNNEISEKSEIFDDQFSVERPDGSNFTLKIRSTKLEDSAMYFCASSGGDPLSFFGQGTRLTVV.

The gene calls are TRBV4-1 and TRBJ1-3; 9 nucleotides match TRBD1. Per germline, CDR1 MGHRA and CDR2 YSYEKL. CDR3 size: 14 residues. J gave up 4 bases and V 4 bases, and 2 bases lay outside the gene matches. The CDR3 DNA reads as TGCGCCAGCAGCCGGACAGGGGAAGGAAACACCATATATTTT. It specifies CASSRTGEGNTIYF.

V gene TRBV29-1 combines with J gene TRBJ1-2; D is ambiguous. Trimming took 4 bases from V and 8 from J, leaving 23 bases between them. The CDR3 is 15 residues long. CDR1 is SQVTM, CDR2 ANQGSEA, per germline. The CDR3 DNA reads TGCAGCGTTGTGCCCCGCGGAAGGTTCCTCGGGGGCTACACCTTC. It encodes CSVVPRGRFLGGYTF.

In nucleotides, the CDR3 is TGTGCCACCAGTGACCTCAGCTCCTATAATTCACCCCTCCACTTT. Translation gives CATSDLSSYNSPLHF. The genes are TRBV24-1 and TRBJ1-6; D unclear. Looked up from germline, CDR1 is KGHDR and CDR2 is SFDVKD. Trimming stripped 4 bases from V and 0 bases from J, with 6 bases between. CDR3 length: 15 residues.

The rearrangement links TRBV6-5 to TRBJ1-3; no clear D. The germline V gene encodes CDR1 MNHEY and CDR2 SVGAGI. This CDR3 is 14 amino acids long. V gave up 2 bases and J gave up 4 bases, with 9 bases separating them. CDR3 DNA sequence: TGTGCCAGCAGTTACATGCAGGCCGGAAACACCATATATTTT. It specifies CASSYMQAGNTIYF.

This clone was picked up one time. The CDR3 is CASSLRGFDEAFF. For the CDR3, the DNA is TGTGCCAGCAGCTTAAGAGGGTTTGATGAAGCTTTCTTT. The chain has TRBV5-5 and TRBJ1-1; D unresolved. The length of the CDR3 is 13 residues. The V and J ends lost 2 bases and 7 bases respectively, with 12 bases between them. Germline CDR1 SGHKS, CDR2 YYEKEE (reference sequence).